This T cell receptor (beta chain) comes out of a study of T cells in tumors after PD-1 blockade. Study-wide findings and caveats: Some novel exhausted tumor clones appeared in pre-treatment blood, suggesting peripheral recruitment. Clonal replacement was seen across treatment, not between pre-treatment samples.

Unmatched junction bases numbered 6, after V lost 3 bases and J lost 3 bases. This CDR3 region has 15 residues. Germline lookup yields CDR1 SGHKS and CDR2 YYEKEE (reference sequence). The time point here: first of two pre-therapy site-matched biopsies 2 to 3 months apart. As concerns this clone: The antigen is not known.

Method: immunoSEQ multiplex PCR; TCRdb's copy keeps in-frame clones and lacks some. Of about 4,200 clones in the sample, 65% to 80% were seen once. The sample consisted of tumor tissue, taken before anti-PD-1 treatment. The TCR comes from a human donor with basal cell carcinoma. J is TRBJ2-1 and V is TRBV5-5, with 7 bases lining up with TRBD2. The CDR3 nucleotides read TGTGCCAGCAGCTCCCCTAGCGGACACTACAATGAGCAGTTCTTC. Its protein product is CASSSPSGHYNEQFF.